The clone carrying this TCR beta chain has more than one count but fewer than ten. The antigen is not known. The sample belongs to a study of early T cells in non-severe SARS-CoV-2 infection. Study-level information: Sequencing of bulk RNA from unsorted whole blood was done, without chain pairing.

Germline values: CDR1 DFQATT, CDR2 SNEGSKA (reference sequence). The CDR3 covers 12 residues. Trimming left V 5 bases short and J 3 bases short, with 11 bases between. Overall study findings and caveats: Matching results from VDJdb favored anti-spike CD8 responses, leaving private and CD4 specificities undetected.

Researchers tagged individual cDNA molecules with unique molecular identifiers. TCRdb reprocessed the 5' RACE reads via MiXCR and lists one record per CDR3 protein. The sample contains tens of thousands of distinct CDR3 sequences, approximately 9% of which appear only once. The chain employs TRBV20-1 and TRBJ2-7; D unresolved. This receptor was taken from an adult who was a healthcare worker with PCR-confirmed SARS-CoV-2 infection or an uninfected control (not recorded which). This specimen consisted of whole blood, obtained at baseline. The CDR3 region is CSAADKRYEQYF. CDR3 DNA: TGCAGTGCTGCTGACAAGCGCTACGAGCAGTACTTC.